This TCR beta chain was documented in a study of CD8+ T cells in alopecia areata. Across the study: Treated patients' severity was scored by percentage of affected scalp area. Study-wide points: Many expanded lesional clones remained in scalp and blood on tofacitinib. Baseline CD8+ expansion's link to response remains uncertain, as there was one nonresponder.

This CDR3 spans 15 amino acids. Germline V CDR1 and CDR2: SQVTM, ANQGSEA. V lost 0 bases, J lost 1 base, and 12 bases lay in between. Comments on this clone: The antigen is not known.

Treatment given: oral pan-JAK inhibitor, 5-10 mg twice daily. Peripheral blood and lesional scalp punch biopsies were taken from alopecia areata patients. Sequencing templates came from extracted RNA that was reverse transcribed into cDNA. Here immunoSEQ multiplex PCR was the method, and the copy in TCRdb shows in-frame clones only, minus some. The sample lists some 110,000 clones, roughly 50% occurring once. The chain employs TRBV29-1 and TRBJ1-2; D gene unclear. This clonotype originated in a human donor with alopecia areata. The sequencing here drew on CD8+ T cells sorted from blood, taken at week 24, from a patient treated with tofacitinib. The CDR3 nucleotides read TGCAGCGTTGAAGATTCGGGAGGGCATAACTATGGCTACACCTTC. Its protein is CSVEDSGGHNYGYTF.